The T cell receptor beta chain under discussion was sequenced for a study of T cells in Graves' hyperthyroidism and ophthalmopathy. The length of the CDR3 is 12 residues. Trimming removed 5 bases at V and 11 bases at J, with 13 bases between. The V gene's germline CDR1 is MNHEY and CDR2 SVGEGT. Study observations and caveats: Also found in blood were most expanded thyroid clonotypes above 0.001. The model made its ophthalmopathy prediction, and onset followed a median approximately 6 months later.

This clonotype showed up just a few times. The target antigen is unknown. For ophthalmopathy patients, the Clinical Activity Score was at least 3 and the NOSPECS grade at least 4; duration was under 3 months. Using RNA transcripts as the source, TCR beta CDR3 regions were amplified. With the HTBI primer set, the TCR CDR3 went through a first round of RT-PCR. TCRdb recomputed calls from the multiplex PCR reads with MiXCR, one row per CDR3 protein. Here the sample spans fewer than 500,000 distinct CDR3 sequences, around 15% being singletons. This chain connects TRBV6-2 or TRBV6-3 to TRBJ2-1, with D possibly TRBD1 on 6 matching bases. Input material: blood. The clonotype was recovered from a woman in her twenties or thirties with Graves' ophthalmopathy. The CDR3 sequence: CASSDKTGKQFF. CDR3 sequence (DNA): TGTGCCAGCAGTGACAAAACAGGGAAGCAGTTCTTC.